Listed below are T cell receptor beta chains from one sample, sequenced in a study of T cells in localized non-small cell lung cancer. Data came from immunoSEQ multiplex PCR; TCRdb stores just in-frame clones and leaves some out. The data show approximately 31,000 clones, 78% seen once. Specimen: peripheral blood, collected before any cancer treatment. These receptors all stem from a male donor older than 55 with stage II squamous cell lung carcinoma. CDR3s include the opening cysteine and the closing phenylalanine or tryptophan. Each record gives: V gene, J gene, clone size, D gene, CDR3 protein, CDR3 DNA. D genes are given only for firm matches. Rows may omit the clone size; those that give it use once, few, many or a size class.

v_gene: TRBV2; j_gene: TRBJ2-5; abundance: once; d_gene: .; CDR3aa: CASSIIETQYF; CDR3nt: TGTGCCAGCAGTATTATAGAGACCCAGTACTTC
v_gene: TRBV13; j_gene: TRBJ1-1; abundance: .; d_gene: .; CDR3aa: CASREQGSGTTEAFF; CDR3nt: TGTGCCAGCAGGGAACAGGGCAGCGGGACGACTGAAGCTTTCTTT
v_gene: TRBV2; j_gene: TRBJ1-5; abundance: few; d_gene: .; CDR3aa: CASRGHQGAGNQPQHF; CDR3nt: TGTGCCAGCAGGGGCCACCAAGGAGCCGGCAATCAGCCCCAGCATTTT
v_gene: TRBV2; j_gene: TRBJ2-5; abundance: .; d_gene: TRBD2; CDR3aa: CATQLGGGETQYF; CDR3nt: TGTGCCACGCAGCTCGGCGGGGGGGAGACCCAGTACTTC
v_gene: TRBV27; j_gene: TRBJ2-1; abundance: .; d_gene: .; CDR3aa: CASSLGRGDEQFF; CDR3nt: TGTGCCAGCAGTTTAGGTCGAGGCGATGAGCAGTTCTTC
v_gene: TRBV29-1; j_gene: TRBJ1-1; abundance: .; d_gene: TRBD1; CDR3aa: CSVRFQGADTEAFF; CDR3nt: TGCAGCGTTAGATTCCAGGGGGCGGACACTGAAGCTTTCTTT
v_gene: TRBV6-1; j_gene: TRBJ1-1; abundance: .; d_gene: .; CDR3aa: CASRRASEAFF; CDR3nt: TGTGCCAGCAGGCGGGCCTCTGAAGCTTTCTTT
v_gene: TRBV5-5; j_gene: TRBJ1-6; abundance: few; d_gene: .; CDR3aa: CASSLDRHNSPLHF; CDR3nt: TGTGCCAGCAGCTTGGATCGGCATAATTCACCCCTCCACTTT
v_gene: TRBV2; j_gene: TRBJ2-2; abundance: once; d_gene: .; CDR3aa: CARANTGELFF; CDR3nt: TGTGCCAGGGCGAACACCGGGGAGCTGTTTTTT
v_gene: TRBV19; j_gene: TRBJ1-5; abundance: .; d_gene: .; CDR3aa: CASSQNWGPDQPQHF; CDR3nt: TGTGCCAGTAGTCAGAACTGGGGGCCGGATCAGCCCCAGCATTTT
v_gene: TRBV6-1; j_gene: TRBJ2-7; abundance: few; d_gene: .; CDR3aa: CASSVFSSGTQGEYF; CDR3nt: TGTGCCAGCAGCGTCTTCTCCTCCGGGACTCAGGGGGAGTACTTC
v_gene: TRBV15; j_gene: TRBJ2-1; abundance: once; d_gene: TRBD1; CDR3aa: CATSGNRGNEQFF; CDR3nt: TGTGCCACCAGCGGTAACAGGGGCAATGAGCAGTTCTTC
v_gene: TRBV6-5; j_gene: TRBJ1-2; abundance: .; d_gene: TRBD1; CDR3aa: CASSSTGGMRYGYTF; CDR3nt: TGTGCCAGCAGTTCGACAGGGGGCATGCGGTATGGCTACACCTTC
v_gene: TRBV29-1; j_gene: TRBJ2-7; abundance: .; d_gene: TRBD1; CDR3aa: CSVAQGESYEQYF; CDR3nt: TGCAGCGTGGCACAGGGGGAATCCTACGAGCAGTACTTC
v_gene: TRBV6-1; j_gene: TRBJ2-7; abundance: .; d_gene: .; CDR3aa: CASSELLFGGSYEQYF; CDR3nt: TGTGCCAGCAGTGAACTTCTTTTCGGAGGCTCCTACGAGCAGTACTTC
v_gene: TRBV7-9; j_gene: TRBJ2-1; abundance: .; d_gene: TRBD1; CDR3aa: CASSSRTGGAGFF; CDR3nt: TGTGCCAGCAGTTCTCGGACAGGGGGCGCCGGGTTCTTC
v_gene: TRBV6-1; j_gene: TRBJ2-7; abundance: .; d_gene: TRBD1; CDR3aa: CASRGTPGQGHEQYF; CDR3nt: TGTGCCAGCAGGGGTACACCGGGACAGGGGCACGAGCAGTACTTC
v_gene: TRBV7-7; j_gene: TRBJ2-1; abundance: .; d_gene: TRBD2; CDR3aa: CASSSSGTSTEQFF; CDR3nt: TGTGCCAGCAGCTCTAGTGGGACTAGTACTGAGCAGTTCTTC
v_gene: TRBV9; j_gene: TRBJ2-7; abundance: .; d_gene: .; CDR3aa: CASSLGDGYEQYF; CDR3nt: TGTGCCAGCAGCCTGGGGGACGGATACGAGCAGTACTTC
v_gene: TRBV29-1; j_gene: TRBJ2-7; abundance: few; d_gene: .; CDR3aa: CSVGVGGSSYEQYF; CDR3nt: TGCAGCGTTGGTGTCGGTGGGTCTTCCTACGAGCAGTACTTC
v_gene: TRBV6-1; j_gene: TRBJ1-2; abundance: .; d_gene: .; CDR3aa: CASGAPGKGGYTF; CDR3nt: TGTGCCAGCGGGGCCCCCGGGAAAGGCGGCTACACCTTC
v_gene: TRBV19; j_gene: TRBJ1-2; abundance: .; d_gene: TRBD1; CDR3aa: CASSMPDRAGGYTF; CDR3nt: TGTGCCAGTAGTATGCCGGACAGGGCAGGGGGCTACACCTTC
v_gene: TRBV6-5; j_gene: TRBJ2-7; abundance: .; d_gene: .; CDR3aa: CASSYRGLGEQYF; CDR3nt: TGTGCCAGCAGTTACAGGGGACTTGGCGAGCAGTACTTC
v_gene: TRBV6-5; j_gene: TRBJ2-7; abundance: .; d_gene: TRBD2; CDR3aa: CASNPVAGAGEQYF; CDR3nt: TGTGCCAGCAATCCCGTGGCGGGAGCAGGCGAGCAGTACTTC
v_gene: TRBV19; j_gene: TRBJ1-2; abundance: .; d_gene: TRBD1; CDR3aa: CASSELPGQGDRNYTF; CDR3nt: TGTGCCAGTTCGGAACTGCCGGGACAGGGGGACCGGAACTACACCTTC
v_gene: TRBV5-6; j_gene: TRBJ2-1; abundance: .; d_gene: .; CDR3aa: CASSLPSAAYNEQFF; CDR3nt: TGTGCCAGCAGCTTGCCTAGCGCGGCCTACAATGAGCAGTTCTTC
v_gene: TRBV27; j_gene: TRBJ2-5; abundance: .; d_gene: .; CDR3aa: CASSLNAWRGEETQYF; CDR3nt: TGTGCCAGCAGTTTAAACGCCTGGAGGGGAGAAGAGACCCAGTACTTC
v_gene: TRBV27; j_gene: TRBJ2-7; abundance: .; d_gene: .; CDR3aa: CASRLRGSYEQYF; CDR3nt: TGTGCCAGCAGACTGCGGGGCTCCTACGAGCAGTACTTC
v_gene: TRBV7-9; j_gene: TRBJ2-7; abundance: few; d_gene: .; CDR3aa: CASSLRDNSYEQYF; CDR3nt: TGTGCCAGCAGCTTACGAGACAACTCCTACGAGCAGTACTTC
v_gene: TRBV18; j_gene: TRBJ1-5; abundance: .; d_gene: .; CDR3aa: CASSETASNQPQHF; CDR3nt: TGTGCCAGCTCAGAGACAGCGAGCAATCAGCCCCAGCATTTT
v_gene: TRBV4-1; j_gene: TRBJ2-7; abundance: .; d_gene: .; CDR3aa: CASSQGESFSYEQYF; CDR3nt: TGCGCCAGCAGCCAAGGCGAGTCTTTCTCCTACGAGCAGTACTTC
v_gene: TRBV5-6; j_gene: TRBJ2-5; abundance: .; d_gene: TRBD2; CDR3aa: CASSWGGLAGAETQYF; CDR3nt: TGTGCCAGCAGTTGGGGGGGACTAGCGGGAGCAGAGACCCAGTACTTC
v_gene: TRBV7-7; j_gene: TRBJ2-5; abundance: .; d_gene: .; CDR3aa: CASSLQGSETQYF; CDR3nt: TGTGCCAGCAGTTTACAGGGTTCCGAGACCCAGTACTTC
v_gene: TRBV6-5; j_gene: TRBJ1-1; abundance: .; d_gene: TRBD1; CDR3aa: CASIRGQGAEAFF; CDR3nt: TGTGCCAGCATCCGGGGACAGGGGGCTGAAGCTTTCTTT
v_gene: TRBV6-6; j_gene: TRBJ2-7; abundance: .; d_gene: .; CDR3aa: CASSYSGREQYF; CDR3nt: TGTGCCAGCAGTTACTCGGGCCGCGAGCAGTACTTC
v_gene: TRBV4-2; j_gene: TRBJ2-7; abundance: .; d_gene: .; CDR3aa: CASSHDVSGYEQYF; CDR3nt: TGTGCCAGCAGCCATGACGTCTCTGGCTACGAGCAGTACTTC
v_gene: TRBV5-1; j_gene: TRBJ1-4; abundance: .; d_gene: .; CDR3aa: CASSLEGTEKLFF; CDR3nt: TGCGCCAGCAGTTTAGAAGGAACTGAAAAACTGTTTTTT
v_gene: TRBV25-1; j_gene: TRBJ2-1; abundance: .; d_gene: .; CDR3aa: CASSEQGWDNEQFF; CDR3nt: TGTGCCAGCAGTGAGCAGGGATGGGACAATGAGCAGTTCTTC
v_gene: TRBV10-2; j_gene: TRBJ2-3; abundance: .; d_gene: TRBD2; CDR3aa: CASTSGAWADTQYF; CDR3nt: TGCGCCAGCACTAGCGGGGCCTGGGCAGATACGCAGTATTTT
v_gene: TRBV7-2; j_gene: TRBJ2-7; abundance: .; d_gene: .; CDR3aa: CASSLAGSLYEQYF; CDR3nt: TGTGCCAGCAGCTTAGCGGGATCTCTCTACGAGCAGTACTTC
v_gene: TRBV5-1; j_gene: TRBJ2-1; abundance: .; d_gene: .; CDR3aa: CASSLGQQDEQFF; CDR3nt: TGCGCCAGCAGCTTGGGACAGCAGGATGAGCAGTTCTTC
v_gene: TRBV5-1; j_gene: TRBJ2-7; abundance: .; d_gene: .; CDR3aa: CASSSQGYEQYF; CDR3nt: TGCGCCAGCAGCTCTCAGGGCTACGAGCAGTACTTC
v_gene: TRBV5-5; j_gene: TRBJ2-3; abundance: .; d_gene: TRBD2; CDR3aa: CASSFRDYLTDTQYF; CDR3nt: TGTGCCAGCAGCTTCCGGGACTACCTCACAGATACGCAGTATTTT
v_gene: TRBV27; j_gene: TRBJ1-5; abundance: .; d_gene: .; CDR3aa: CASSSPGGSQHF; CDR3nt: TGTGCCAGCAGTTCCCCCGGGGGGTCCCAGCATTTT
v_gene: TRBV30; j_gene: TRBJ2-3; abundance: .; d_gene: .; CDR3aa: CAWSLSASDTQYF; CDR3nt: TGTGCCTGGAGTTTGTCGGCTTCAGATACGCAGTATTTT
v_gene: TRBV6-1; j_gene: TRBJ1-1; abundance: .; d_gene: .; CDR3aa: CACKESLNTEAFF; CDR3nt: TGTGCCTGCAAGGAGTCACTGAACACTGAAGCTTTCTTT
v_gene: TRBV5-6; j_gene: TRBJ1-1; abundance: .; d_gene: .; CDR3aa: CASTLRGTEAFF; CDR3nt: TGTGCCAGTACTTTGAGGGGCACTGAAGCTTTCTTT
v_gene: TRBV5-5; j_gene: TRBJ1-5; abundance: .; d_gene: .; CDR3aa: CASSLRTIGPQHF; CDR3nt: TGTGCCAGCAGCCTAAGGACAATCGGGCCCCAGCATTTT